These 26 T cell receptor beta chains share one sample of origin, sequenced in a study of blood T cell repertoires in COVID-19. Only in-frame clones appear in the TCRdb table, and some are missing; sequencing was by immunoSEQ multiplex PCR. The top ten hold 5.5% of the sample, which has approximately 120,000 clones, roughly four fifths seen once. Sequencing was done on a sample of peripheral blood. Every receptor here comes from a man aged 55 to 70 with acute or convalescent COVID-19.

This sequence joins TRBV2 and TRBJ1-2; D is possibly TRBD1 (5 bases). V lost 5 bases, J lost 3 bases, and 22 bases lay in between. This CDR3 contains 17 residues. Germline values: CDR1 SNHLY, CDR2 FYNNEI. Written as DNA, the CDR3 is TGTGCCAGCAGTCCTATGTTGACAGCCCTGAAGTACTATGGCTACACCTTC. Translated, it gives CASSPMLTALKYYGYTF.

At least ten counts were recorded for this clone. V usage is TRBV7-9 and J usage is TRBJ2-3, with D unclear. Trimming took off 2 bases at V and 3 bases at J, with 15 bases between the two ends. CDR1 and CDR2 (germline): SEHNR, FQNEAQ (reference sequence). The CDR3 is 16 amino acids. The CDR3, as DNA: TGTGCCAGCAGCTTATCGGTGAGGTCCCCTACAGATACGCAGTATTTT. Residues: CASSLSVRSPTDTQYF.

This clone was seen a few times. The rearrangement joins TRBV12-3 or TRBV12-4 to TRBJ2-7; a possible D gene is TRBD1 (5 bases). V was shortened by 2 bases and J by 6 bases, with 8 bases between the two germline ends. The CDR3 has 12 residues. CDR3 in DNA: TGTGCCAGCAGTTTAATGGGGCTCGAGCAGTACTTC. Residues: CASSLMGLEQYF.

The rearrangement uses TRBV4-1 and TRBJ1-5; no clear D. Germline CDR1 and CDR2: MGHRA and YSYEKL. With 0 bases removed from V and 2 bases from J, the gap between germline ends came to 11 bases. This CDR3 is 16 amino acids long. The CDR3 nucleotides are TGCGCCAGCAGCCAAGAGGAAACAGTTGGCAATCAGCCCCAGCATTTT. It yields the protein CASSQEETVGNQPQHF.

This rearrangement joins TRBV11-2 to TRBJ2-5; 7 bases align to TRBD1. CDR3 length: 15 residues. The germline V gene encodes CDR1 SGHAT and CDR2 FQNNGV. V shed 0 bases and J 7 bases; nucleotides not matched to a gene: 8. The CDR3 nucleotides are TGTGCCAGCAGCTTAGACCACAGGGGTCAGCCGACCCAGTACTTC. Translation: CASSLDHRGQPTQYF.

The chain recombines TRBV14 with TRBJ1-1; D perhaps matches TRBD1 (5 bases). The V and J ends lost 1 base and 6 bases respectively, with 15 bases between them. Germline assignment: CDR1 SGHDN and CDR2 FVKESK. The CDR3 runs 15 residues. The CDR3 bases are TGTGCCAGCAGCCAAGTCGGTATTAGGGGCCCTGAAGCTTTCTTT. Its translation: CASSQVGIRGPEAFF.

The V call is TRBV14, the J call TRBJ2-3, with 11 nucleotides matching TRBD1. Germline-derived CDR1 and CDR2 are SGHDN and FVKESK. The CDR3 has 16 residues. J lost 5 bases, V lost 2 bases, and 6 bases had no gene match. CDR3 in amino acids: CASSQWDRGYGDTQYF. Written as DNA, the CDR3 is TGTGCCAGCAGCCAATGGGACAGGGGGTACGGAGATACGCAGTATTTT.

CDR3 bases: TGTGCCAGCAGCACTCGACGGGAGAACTATGGCTACACCTTC. Encoded protein: CASSTRRENYGYTF. V is TRBV7-2 and J is TRBJ1-2; D is ambiguous. Germline CDR1 SGHTA, CDR2 FQGNSA. The CDR3 spans 14 residues. V shed 5 bases and J shed 2 bases, with 12 bases lying between them.

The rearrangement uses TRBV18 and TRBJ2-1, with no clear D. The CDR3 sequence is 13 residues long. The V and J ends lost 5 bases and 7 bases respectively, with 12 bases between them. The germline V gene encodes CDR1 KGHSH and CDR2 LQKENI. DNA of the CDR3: TGTGCCAGCTCATCCAACAGTTTAAATGAGCAGTTCTTC. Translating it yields CASSSNSLNEQFF.

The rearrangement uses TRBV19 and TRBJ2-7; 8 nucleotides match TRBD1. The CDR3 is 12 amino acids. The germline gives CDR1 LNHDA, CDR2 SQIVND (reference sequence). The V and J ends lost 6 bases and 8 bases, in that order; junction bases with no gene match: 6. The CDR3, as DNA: TGTGCCAGTAGCCTGACAGGGGTTAAGCAGTACTTC. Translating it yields CASSLTGVKQYF. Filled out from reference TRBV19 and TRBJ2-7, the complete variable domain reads DGGITQSPKYLFRKEGQNVTLSCEQNLNHDAMYWYRQDPGQGLRLIYYSQIVNDFQKGDIAEGYSVSREKKESFPLTVTSAQKNPTAFYLCASSLTGVKQYFGPGTRLTVT.

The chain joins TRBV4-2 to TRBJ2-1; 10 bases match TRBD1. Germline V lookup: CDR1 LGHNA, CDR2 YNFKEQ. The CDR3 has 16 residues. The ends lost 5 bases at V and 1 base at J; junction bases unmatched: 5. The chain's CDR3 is CASSKRQGASYNEQFF. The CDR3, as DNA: TGTGCCAGCAGCAAGAGACAGGGGGCTTCCTACAATGAGCAGTTCTTC.

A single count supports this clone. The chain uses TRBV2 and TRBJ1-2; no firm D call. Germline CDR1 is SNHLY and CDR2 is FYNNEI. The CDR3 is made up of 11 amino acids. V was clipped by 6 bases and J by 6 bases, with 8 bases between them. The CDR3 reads CASSPGDGYTF. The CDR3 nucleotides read TGTGCCAGCAGCCCCGGAGATGGCTACACCTTC.

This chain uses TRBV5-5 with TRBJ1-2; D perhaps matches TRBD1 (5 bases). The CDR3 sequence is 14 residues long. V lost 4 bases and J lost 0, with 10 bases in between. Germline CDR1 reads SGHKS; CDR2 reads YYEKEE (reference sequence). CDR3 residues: CASSPDRANYGYTF. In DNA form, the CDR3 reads TGTGCCAGCAGCCCAGACAGAGCTAACTATGGCTACACCTTC.

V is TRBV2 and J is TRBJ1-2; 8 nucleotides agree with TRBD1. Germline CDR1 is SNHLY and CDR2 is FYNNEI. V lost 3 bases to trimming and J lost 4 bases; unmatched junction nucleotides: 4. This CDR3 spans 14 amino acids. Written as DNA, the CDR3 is TGTGCCAGCAGTGAGAACAGGGGGGGCTATGGCTACACCTTC. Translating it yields CASSENRGGYGYTF.

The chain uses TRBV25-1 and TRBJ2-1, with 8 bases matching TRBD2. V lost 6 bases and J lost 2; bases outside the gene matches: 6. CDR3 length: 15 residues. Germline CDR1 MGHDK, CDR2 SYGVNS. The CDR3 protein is CASRGSGKTYNEQFF. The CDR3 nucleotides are TGTGCCAGCAGGGGTAGCGGGAAAACCTACAATGAGCAGTTCTTC. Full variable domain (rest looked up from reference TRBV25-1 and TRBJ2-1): EADIYQTPRYLVIGTGKKITLECSQTMGHDKMYWYQQDPGMELHLIHYSYGVNSTEKGDLSSESTVSRIRTEHFPLTLESARPSHTSQYLCASRGSGKTYNEQFFGPGTRLTVL.

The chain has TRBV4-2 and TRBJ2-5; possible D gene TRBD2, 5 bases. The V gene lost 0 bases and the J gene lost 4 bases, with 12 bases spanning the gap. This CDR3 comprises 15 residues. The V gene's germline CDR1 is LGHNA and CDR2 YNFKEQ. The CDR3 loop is CASSQEWTGRETQYF. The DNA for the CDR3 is TGTGCCAGCAGCCAAGAATGGACGGGAAGAGAGACCCAGTACTTC.

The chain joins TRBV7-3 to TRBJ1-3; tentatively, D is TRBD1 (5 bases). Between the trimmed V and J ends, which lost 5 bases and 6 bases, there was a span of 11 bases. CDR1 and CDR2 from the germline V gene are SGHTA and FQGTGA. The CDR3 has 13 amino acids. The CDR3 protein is CASSNLQENTIYF. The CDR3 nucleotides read TGTGCCAGCAGCAACCTACAGGAAAACACCATATATTTT.

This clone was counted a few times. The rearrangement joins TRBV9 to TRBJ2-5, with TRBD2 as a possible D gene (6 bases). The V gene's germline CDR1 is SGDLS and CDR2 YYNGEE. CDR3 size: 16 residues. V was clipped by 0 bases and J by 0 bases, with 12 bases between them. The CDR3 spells CASSVGGRDYQETQYF. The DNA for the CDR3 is TGTGCCAGCAGCGTAGGGGGTAGGGACTACCAAGAGACCCAGTACTTC.

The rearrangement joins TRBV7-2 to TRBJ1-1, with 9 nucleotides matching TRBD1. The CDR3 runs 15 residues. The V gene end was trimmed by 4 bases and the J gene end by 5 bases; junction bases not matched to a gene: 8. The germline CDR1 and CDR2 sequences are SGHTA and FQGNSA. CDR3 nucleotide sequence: TGTGCCAGCAGCTCGAGGACAGGGGAGGGGACTGAAGCTTTCTTT. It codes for CASSSRTGEGTEAFF.

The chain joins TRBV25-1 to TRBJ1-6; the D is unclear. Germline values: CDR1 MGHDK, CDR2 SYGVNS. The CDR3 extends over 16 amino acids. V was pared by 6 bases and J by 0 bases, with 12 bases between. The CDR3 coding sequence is TGTGCCAGCAGACCCGGACTGCTCTCCTATAATTCACCCCTCCACTTT. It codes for CASRPGLLSYNSPLHF.

For the CDR3, the DNA is TGTGCCAGCAGTCTTACCCGGGGTCAGCCCCAGCATTTT. This encodes CASSLTRGQPQHF. This chain uses TRBV27 with TRBJ1-5, with D uncertain. The germline V gene encodes CDR1 MNHEY and CDR2 SMNVEV (reference sequence). The CDR3 consists of 13 residues. V was cut by 5 bases and J by 6 bases, with 11 bases left in between.

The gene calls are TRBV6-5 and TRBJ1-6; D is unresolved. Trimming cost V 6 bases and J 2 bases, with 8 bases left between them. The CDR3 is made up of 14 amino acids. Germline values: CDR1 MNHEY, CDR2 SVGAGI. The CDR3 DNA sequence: TGTGCCAGCAGGCTAGACGCCTATAATTCACCCCTCCACTTT. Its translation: CASRLDAYNSPLHF.

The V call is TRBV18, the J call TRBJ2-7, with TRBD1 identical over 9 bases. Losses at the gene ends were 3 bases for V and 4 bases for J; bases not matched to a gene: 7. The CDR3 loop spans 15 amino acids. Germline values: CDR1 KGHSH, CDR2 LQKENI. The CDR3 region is CASSPAQGAGYEQYF. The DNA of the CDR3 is TGTGCCAGCTCACCTGCACAGGGGGCGGGATACGAGCAGTACTTC.

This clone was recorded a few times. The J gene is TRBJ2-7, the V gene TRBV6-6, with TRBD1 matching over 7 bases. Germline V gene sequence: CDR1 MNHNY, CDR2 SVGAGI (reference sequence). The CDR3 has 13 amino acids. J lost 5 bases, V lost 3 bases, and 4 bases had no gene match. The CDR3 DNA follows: TGTGCCAGCAGTTATGGACAGGTCAACGAGCAGTACTTC. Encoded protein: CASSYGQVNEQYF.

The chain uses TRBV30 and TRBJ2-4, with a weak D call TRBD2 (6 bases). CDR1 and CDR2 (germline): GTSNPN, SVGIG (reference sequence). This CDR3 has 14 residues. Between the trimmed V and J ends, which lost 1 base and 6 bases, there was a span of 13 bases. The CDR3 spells CAWSGSSVPNIQYF. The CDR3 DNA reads TGTGCCTGGAGTGGATCTAGCGTTCCAAACATTCAGTACTTC.

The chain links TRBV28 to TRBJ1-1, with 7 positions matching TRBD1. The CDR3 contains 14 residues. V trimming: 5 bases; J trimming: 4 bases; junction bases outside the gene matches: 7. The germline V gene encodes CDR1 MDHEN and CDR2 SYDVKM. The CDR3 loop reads CASSTTTGITEAFF. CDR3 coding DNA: TGTGCCAGCAGTACCACGACAGGGATCACTGAAGCTTTCTTT.